The clone carrying this TCR beta chain turned up a few times. Antigen: not known. The data are from a study of blood T cells in healthy people across ages. Findings of the study overall: Compared with aged donors, long-lived donors showed fewer expanded clones, suggesting selection.

For the second PCR, which ran for roughly 6 to 12 cycles, a sample-barcoded 5' primer and a J-beta primer mix were used. Each cDNA molecule was tagged by a template-switch adaptor that had 12 random nucleotides. MiXCR, applied by TCRdb to the 5' RACE reads, yields one record per CDR3 protein. The data show a few hundred thousand distinct CDR3 sequences, with 27% seen just once and about a fifth held by the top ten. Healthy Russian Caucasian donors spanned ages roughly 6 to 100 years. CDR1 is SEHNR, CDR2 FQNEAQ, per germline (reference sequence). Trimming took 2 bases from V and 6 from J, leaving 14 bases between them. CDR3 size: 14 residues.

This TCR derives from a woman aged 70-85 years in good health. The sequenced sample consisted of blood. The V gene is TRBV7-9, the J gene TRBJ2-7, with D perhaps TRBD2 (5 bases). DNA for the CDR3: TGTGCCAGCAGCTTACACCTGAACGGAGGCGAGCAGTACTTC. It specifies CASSLHLNGGEQYF.